The 19 T cell receptor beta chains below were found in one sample sequenced in a study of blood T cell repertoires in COVID-19. TCRdb's copy holds only in-frame clones and misses some; the assay was immunoSEQ multiplex PCR. The table lists over 40,000 clones, about 82% of them singletons. The sample consisted of peripheral blood. The receptors derive from a human donor in a cohort sampled during active COVID-19.

This clone appeared a few times. CDR3 residues: CASSLAGNLSPLHF. For the CDR3, the DNA is TGTGCCAGCAGTCTGGCAGGGAATCTATCACCCCTCCACTTT. V usage is TRBV2 and J usage is TRBJ1-6; D perhaps matches TRBD1 (5 bases). The CDR3 is 14 amino acids. Trimming took off 5 bases at V and 10 bases at J, with 15 bases between the two ends. Germline CDR1 SNHLY, CDR2 FYNNEI.

The chain links TRBV27 to TRBJ1-2, with D possibly TRBD1 on 6 matching bases. The CDR3 is made up of 16 amino acids. Trimming took 6 bases from V and 0 from J, leaving 17 bases between them. CDR1 is MNHEY and CDR2 is SMNVEV in the germline V gene (reference sequence). The CDR3: CASSSHDRPANYGYTF. The CDR3 DNA is TGTGCCAGCAGCTCTCACGACAGGCCAGCTAACTATGGCTACACCTTC.

In this sample, this clone turned up once. The CDR3 loop is CASSLYASGANEQFF. The CDR3 region has the DNA TGTGCCAGCAGCTTATACGCTTCAGGGGCCAATGAGCAGTTCTTC. The chain is built from TRBV13 and TRBJ2-1, with D perhaps TRBD1 (6 bases). The germline V and J ends were trimmed by 2 bases and 6 bases, with 14 bases remaining between them. The CDR3 sequence is 15 residues long. Germline V gene lookup returns CDR1 PRHDT and CDR2 FYEKMQ (reference sequence).

The genes are TRBV7-2 and TRBJ2-3, with 12 bases matching TRBD2. Trimming at V came to 2 bases and at J to 7 bases, leaving 7 bases not matched to a gene. The CDR3 is made up of 16 amino acids. Germline loops: CDR1 SGHTA, CDR2 FQGNSA. The CDR3 loop is CASSLTLAGGQHTQYF. CDR3 bases: TGTGCCAGCAGCTTAACCCTAGCGGGGGGGCAACATACGCAGTATTTT.

This clone came up once. V usage is TRBV9 and J usage is TRBJ2-2; perhaps TRBD1 as D (5 bases). This CDR3 is 15 amino acids long. V lost 0 bases and J lost 2, with 8 bases in between. Germline V gene lookup returns CDR1 SGDLS and CDR2 YYNGEE. This CDR3 reads CASSVGGRNTGELFF. The CDR3 DNA follows: TGTGCCAGCAGCGTAGGGGGCCGAAACACCGGGGAGCTGTTTTTT.

The gene calls are TRBV6-1 and TRBJ2-7; TRBD1 matches 8 bases. The ends lost 3 bases at V and 2 bases at J; junction bases unmatched: 12. Germline V CDR1 and CDR2: MNHNS, SASEGT. CDR3 length equals 17 residues. The CDR3: CASSEVAGGFPTYEQYF. The CDR3 nucleotides read TGTGCCAGCAGTGAGGTTGCAGGGGGCTTCCCAACCTACGAGCAGTACTTC.

This chain uses TRBV18 with TRBJ1-2, with 9 bases identical to TRBD1. With V trimmed by 2 bases and J by 7 bases, 8 bases remained unmatched. CDR3 length equals 15 residues. CDR1 and CDR2 from the germline V gene are KGHSH and LQKENI. The CDR3 DNA reads TGTGCCAGCTCACCATTACGGACAGGGGAGTCTGGCTACACCTTC. This translates into CASSPLRTGESGYTF. Looking up the rest from reference TRBV18 and TRBJ1-2 gives the full variable domain: NAGVMQNPRHLVRRRGQEARLRCSPMKGHSHVYWYRQLPEEGLKFMVYLQKENIIDESGMPKERFSAEFPKEGPSILRIQQVVRGDSAAYFCASSPLRTGESGYTFGSGTRLTVV.

The chain joins TRBV2 to TRBJ1-1; perhaps TRBD1 as D (5 bases). Trimming left V 3 bases short and J 5 bases short, with 13 bases between. Germline assignment: CDR1 SNHLY and CDR2 FYNNEI. The CDR3 runs 14 residues. The CDR3 DNA follows: TGTGCCAGCAGTGAGAGGGGCGGGAGGACTGAAGCTTTCTTT. Its translation is CASSERGGRTEAFF.

The chain recombines TRBV24-1 with TRBJ1-2, with a weak D call TRBD1 (6 bases). V was pared by 0 bases and J by 4 bases, with 8 bases between. Germline-derived CDR1 and CDR2 are KGHDR and SFDVKD. The CDR3 has 14 residues. As DNA, the CDR3 is TGTGCCACCAGTGATTTGGACAGGAGCTATGGCTACACCTTC. This gives the protein CATSDLDRSYGYTF.

The chain links TRBV3-1 (or the pseudogene TRBV3-2) to TRBJ2-5, with D possibly matching TRBD2 (5 bases). This CDR3 is built from 14 residues. The germline V and J ends were trimmed by 1 base and 5 bases, with 11 bases remaining between them. In germline, CDR1 is LGHDT, CDR2 YNNKEL (reference sequence). CDR3 DNA sequence: TGTGCCAGCAGCCAAGGAGCCGGGGAGGAGACCCAGTACTTC. Amino acid sequence: CASSQGAGEETQYF.

V gene TRBV19 combines with J gene TRBJ2-6; 8 nucleotides agree with TRBD1. Germline assignment: CDR1 LNHDA and CDR2 SQIVND (reference sequence). V was clipped by 5 bases and J by 0 bases; unmatched bases: 9. The CDR3 has 18 residues. This chain's CDR3 is CASSQRDRMNSGANVLTF. In DNA form, the CDR3 reads TGTGCCAGTAGTCAAAGGGACAGGATGAACTCTGGGGCCAACGTCCTGACTTTC.

The V gene is TRBV19, the J gene TRBJ1-1; D is perhaps TRBD1 (6 bases). Germline V CDR1 and CDR2: LNHDA, SQIVND (reference sequence). V dropped 6 bases and J dropped 0 bases, with 20 bases sitting between them. This CDR3 comprises 17 residues. The CDR3 DNA follows: TGTGCCAGTAGCACCCAGGGGAATAACATCATGAACACTGAAGCTTTCTTT. Translation gives CASSTQGNNIMNTEAFF.

V usage is TRBV28 and J usage is TRBJ1-2, with 8 bases that match TRBD1. The CDR3 covers 16 residues. Germline CDR1 MDHEN, CDR2 SYDVKM. The V and J ends lost 3 bases and 4 bases, in that order; junction bases with no gene match: 10. The CDR3 is CASSFRGQGAFYGYTF. CDR3 nucleotide sequence: TGTGCCAGCAGTTTTCGGGGCCAGGGGGCCTTCTATGGCTACACCTTC.

The chain links TRBV19 to TRBJ2-7; TRBD1 aligns across 8 bases. Germline assignment: CDR1 LNHDA and CDR2 SQIVND (reference sequence). This CDR3 spans 16 amino acids. With 5 bases clipped from V and 7 bases from J, the junction kept 16 bases outside the gene matches. DNA for the CDR3: TGTGCCAGTAGTCCGTGGACAGGGTCCCGATCGGATGAGCAGTACTTC. Translation gives CASSPWTGSRSDEQYF.

This chain connects TRBV6-5 to TRBJ1-1, with D possibly matching TRBD1 (6 bases). Trimming pared 6 bases from V and 1 base from J, leaving 12 bases between. Germline CDR1 and CDR2: MNHEY and SVGAGI. The CDR3 loop spans 14 amino acids. CDR3 bases: TGTGCCAGCAGGTGGGGACAAGCGAACACTGAAGCTTTCTTT. Translating gives CASRWGQANTEAFF.

By share of the sample, this clone is medium-sized. The chain is built from TRBV14 and TRBJ1-4; D is perhaps TRBD1 (6 bases). CDR1 SGHDN and CDR2 FVKESK come from the germline V gene. CDR3 length equals 16 residues. Between the trimmed V and J ends, which lost 2 bases and 8 bases, there was a span of 18 bases. CDR3 DNA sequence: TGTGCCAGCAGCCAAATCGGGGCAGGGGACCGGGAAAAACTGTTTTTT. Translated: CASSQIGAGDREKLFF.

V is TRBV2 and J is TRBJ2-7, with a tentative D call TRBD1 (6 bases). V was cut by 5 bases and J by 3 bases, with 8 bases left in between. This CDR3 spans 12 amino acids. Germline V gene data show CDR1 as SNHLY and CDR2 as FYNNEI. CDR3: CASSSDSYEQYF. The CDR3 DNA follows: TGTGCCAGCAGTTCGGACAGCTACGAGCAGTACTTC.

The genes are TRBV19 and TRBJ2-1, with 7 bases fitting TRBD2. After removal of 2 bases from V and 7 bases from J, the junction contained 23 bases not matched to a gene. This CDR3 has 20 residues. The germline CDR1 and CDR2 sequences are LNHDA and SQIVND (reference sequence). CDR3 in amino acids: CASSIIGGQGGRMVSNEQFF. In DNA, the CDR3 is TGTGCCAGTAGTATAATCGGCGGGCAGGGCGGGAGAATGGTCTCGAATGAGCAGTTCTTC. The entire variable domain, with the rest obtained from reference TRBV19 and TRBJ2-1, is as follows: DGGITQSPKYLFRKEGQNVTLSCEQNLNHDAMYWYRQDPGQGLRLIYYSQIVNDFQKGDIAEGYSVSREKKESFPLTVTSAQKNPTAFYLCASSIIGGQGGRMVSNEQFFGPGTRLTVL.

The chain recombines TRBV6-4 with TRBJ2-1; 7 nucleotides match TRBD2. Germline V gene data show CDR1 as MRHNA and CDR2 as SNTAGT. This CDR3 has 15 residues. The ends lost 3 bases at V and 5 bases at J; junction bases unmatched: 7. CDR3 in DNA: TGTGCCAGCAGTGAATCGCTAGCGGAGCACAATGAGCAGTTCTTC. This sequence encodes CASSESLAEHNEQFF.